Each of the 14 T cell receptor beta chains below was sequenced from the same sample in a study of T cells after yellow fever vaccination. TCRdb recomputed calls from the 5' RACE reads with MiXCR, one row per CDR3 protein. The table records around 320,000 distinct CDR3 sequences, approximately 8% of them present only once. Specimen: CD4+ T cells sorted from PBMCs, collected 5 days after the yellow fever booster vaccination. Every receptor here comes from a man between 18 and 29 years old who received the YFV17D yellow fever vaccine.

This clonotype showed up just a few times. The chain carries TRBV6-2 or TRBV6-3 and TRBJ1-2; D possibly corresponds to TRBD1 (5 bases). Germline V gene data show CDR1 as MNHEY and CDR2 as SVGEGT. The CDR3 contains 13 residues. Deletions cut 2 bases from V and 8 bases from J, with 12 bases between. Here the CDR3 DNA reads TGTGCCAGCAGTTACGCCCAGGGTAACGGCTACACCTTC. Translation gives CASSYAQGNGYTF.

This clonotype appeared a few times. The chain has TRBV19 and TRBJ1-2; D is unclear. CDR1 and CDR2 (germline): LNHDA, SQIVND (reference sequence). This CDR3 contains 15 residues. The germline V and J ends were trimmed by 3 bases and 1 base, with 12 bases remaining between them. This CDR3 reads CASSMWSGYNYGYTF. DNA for the CDR3: TGTGCCAGTAGTATGTGGTCGGGTTATAACTATGGCTACACCTTC.

This clonotype was seen a few times. The V call is TRBV5-6, the J call TRBJ2-5, with 11 positions matching TRBD2. The J segment lost 3 bases and the V segment lost 5 bases, leaving 3 bases of the junction unmatched. This CDR3 contains 14 residues. The germline V gene has CDR1 SGHDT and CDR2 YYEEEE. The CDR3 sequence is CASRGLAVEETQYF. In DNA form, the CDR3 reads TGTGCCAGCAGGGGACTAGCGGTCGAAGAGACCCAGTACTTC.

This clonotype was observed at least ten times. This chain connects TRBV6-2 or TRBV6-3 to TRBJ1-2; no clear D gene. The germline V gene encodes CDR1 MNHEY and CDR2 SVGEGT. V gave up 4 bases and J gave up 12 bases, with 12 bases separating them. The CDR3 spans 11 residues. The CDR3 is CASSSFGENTF. CDR3 nucleotide sequence: TGTGCCAGCAGTTCCTTCGGCGAGAACACCTTC.

This clonotype was observed a handful of times. The chain employs TRBV5-1 and TRBJ2-5, with TRBD2 matching 15 bases. V lost 3 bases to trimming and J lost 4 bases; unmatched junction nucleotides: 7. CDR1 SGHRS and CDR2 YFSETQ come from the germline V gene. The length of the CDR3 is 17 residues. CDR3 DNA sequence: TGCGCCAGCAGCTCGGGACTAGCGGGGGGATTACTAGAGACCCAGTACTTC. Amino acids: CASSSGLAGGLLETQYF.

This clonotype has at least ten counts. The J gene is TRBJ2-3, the V gene TRBV12-3 or TRBV12-4, with no clear D. The ends were cut back, 3 bases at V and 10 bases at J, with 8 bases in the middle. The CDR3 is 11 residues long. In DNA form, the CDR3 reads TGTGCCAGCAGTTTGGCGAATGCGCAGTATTTT. Protein product: CASSLANAQYF.

The chain combines TRBV7-2 with TRBJ2-1; D is perhaps TRBD1 (5 bases). This CDR3 has 14 residues. V was clipped by 7 bases and J by 0 bases, with 10 bases between them. Germline CDR1 SGHTA, CDR2 FQGNSA. CDR3 region: CASNRQISYNEQFF. CDR3 nucleotides: TGTGCCAGCAATCGACAGATCTCCTACAATGAGCAGTTCTTC.

This clonotype came up a few times. V is TRBV5-4 and J is TRBJ1-2, with D unresolved. The CDR3 spans 15 residues. Germline V gene data show CDR1 as SGHNT and CDR2 as YYREEE (reference sequence). The germline V and J ends were trimmed by 1 base and 1 base, with 11 bases remaining between them. The CDR3 DNA follows: TGTGCCAGCAGCTTGAGGGAGACTGTTAACTATGGCTACACCTTC. It codes for CASSLRETVNYGYTF.

This clonotype has just a few counts. The rearrangement joins TRBV15 to TRBJ1-5; no clear D gene. In germline, CDR1 is LNHNV, CDR2 YYDKDF (reference sequence). The CDR3 has 13 amino acids. The ends were cut back, 5 bases at V and 1 base at J, with 6 bases in the middle. This chain's CDR3 is CATSVRSNQPQHF. In DNA, the CDR3 is TGTGCCACCAGCGTCCGAAGCAATCAGCCCCAGCATTTT.

This clonotype came up a few times. The chain employs TRBV6-2 or TRBV6-3 and TRBJ1-6; D might be TRBD1 (6 bases). Per the germline V gene, CDR1 is MNHEY and CDR2 is SVGEGT. The CDR3 loop spans 16 amino acids. V was pared by 4 bases and J by 7 bases, with 17 bases between. The CDR3 sequence is CASSSNRRGGNSPLHF. The CDR3 DNA sequence: TGTGCCAGCAGTTCCAACCGCCGCGGGGGCAATTCACCCCTCCACTTT.

Only one count was recorded for this clonotype. The CDR3 protein is CASSDGGCATQYF. The CDR3, as DNA: TGTGCCAGCAGTGACGGCGGCTGCGCTACGCAGTATTTT. The V call is TRBV2, the J call TRBJ2-3; the D is unclear. Per the germline V gene, CDR1 is SNHLY and CDR2 is FYNNEI. The CDR3 covers 13 residues. V was trimmed by 3 bases and J by 8 bases, leaving 12 bases between them.

The genes are TRBV9 and TRBJ2-7; 7 bases align to TRBD2. The V gene's germline CDR1 is SGDLS and CDR2 YYNGEE. The CDR3 covers 15 residues. V shed 0 bases and J 4 bases; nucleotides not matched to a gene: 7. The CDR3 nucleotides are TGTGCCAGCAGCGTAGGAACTAGCGTGCCATACGAGCAGTACTTC. Translated: CASSVGTSVPYEQYF.

This clonotype was counted a few times. The chain has TRBV9 and TRBJ2-1, with TRBD1 identical over 7 bases. The CDR3 totals 14 residues. The V gene end was trimmed by 0 bases and the J gene end by 6 bases; junction bases not matched to a gene: 3. Germline values: CDR1 SGDLS, CDR2 YYNGEE. The CDR3 DNA sequence: TGTGCCAGCAGCGTAGTGGGACAGAGCAATGAGCAGTTCTTC. It encodes CASSVVGQSNEQFF.

The chain couples TRBV12-3 or TRBV12-4 to TRBJ2-1; 10 bases are shared with TRBD1. This CDR3 has 14 residues. V lost 8 bases and J lost 8; bases outside the gene matches: 9. The CDR3 region has the DNA TGTGCCAGCCAGTCCGGGACAGGGGTCCATGAGCAGTTCTTC. It encodes CASQSGTGVHEQFF.